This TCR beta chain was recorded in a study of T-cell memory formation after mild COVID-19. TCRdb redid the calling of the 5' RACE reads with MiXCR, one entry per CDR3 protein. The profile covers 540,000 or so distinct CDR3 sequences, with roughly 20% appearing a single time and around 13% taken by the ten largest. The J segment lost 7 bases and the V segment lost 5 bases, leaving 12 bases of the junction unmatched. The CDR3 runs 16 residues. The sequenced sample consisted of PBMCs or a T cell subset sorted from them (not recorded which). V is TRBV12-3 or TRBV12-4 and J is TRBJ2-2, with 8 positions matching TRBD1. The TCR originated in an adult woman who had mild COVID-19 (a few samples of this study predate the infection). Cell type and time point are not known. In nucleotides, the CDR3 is TGTGCCAGCAGTCTGGCGGGGCAGGGGGCTGGCGGGGAGCTGTTTTTT. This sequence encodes CASSLAGQGAGGELFF.